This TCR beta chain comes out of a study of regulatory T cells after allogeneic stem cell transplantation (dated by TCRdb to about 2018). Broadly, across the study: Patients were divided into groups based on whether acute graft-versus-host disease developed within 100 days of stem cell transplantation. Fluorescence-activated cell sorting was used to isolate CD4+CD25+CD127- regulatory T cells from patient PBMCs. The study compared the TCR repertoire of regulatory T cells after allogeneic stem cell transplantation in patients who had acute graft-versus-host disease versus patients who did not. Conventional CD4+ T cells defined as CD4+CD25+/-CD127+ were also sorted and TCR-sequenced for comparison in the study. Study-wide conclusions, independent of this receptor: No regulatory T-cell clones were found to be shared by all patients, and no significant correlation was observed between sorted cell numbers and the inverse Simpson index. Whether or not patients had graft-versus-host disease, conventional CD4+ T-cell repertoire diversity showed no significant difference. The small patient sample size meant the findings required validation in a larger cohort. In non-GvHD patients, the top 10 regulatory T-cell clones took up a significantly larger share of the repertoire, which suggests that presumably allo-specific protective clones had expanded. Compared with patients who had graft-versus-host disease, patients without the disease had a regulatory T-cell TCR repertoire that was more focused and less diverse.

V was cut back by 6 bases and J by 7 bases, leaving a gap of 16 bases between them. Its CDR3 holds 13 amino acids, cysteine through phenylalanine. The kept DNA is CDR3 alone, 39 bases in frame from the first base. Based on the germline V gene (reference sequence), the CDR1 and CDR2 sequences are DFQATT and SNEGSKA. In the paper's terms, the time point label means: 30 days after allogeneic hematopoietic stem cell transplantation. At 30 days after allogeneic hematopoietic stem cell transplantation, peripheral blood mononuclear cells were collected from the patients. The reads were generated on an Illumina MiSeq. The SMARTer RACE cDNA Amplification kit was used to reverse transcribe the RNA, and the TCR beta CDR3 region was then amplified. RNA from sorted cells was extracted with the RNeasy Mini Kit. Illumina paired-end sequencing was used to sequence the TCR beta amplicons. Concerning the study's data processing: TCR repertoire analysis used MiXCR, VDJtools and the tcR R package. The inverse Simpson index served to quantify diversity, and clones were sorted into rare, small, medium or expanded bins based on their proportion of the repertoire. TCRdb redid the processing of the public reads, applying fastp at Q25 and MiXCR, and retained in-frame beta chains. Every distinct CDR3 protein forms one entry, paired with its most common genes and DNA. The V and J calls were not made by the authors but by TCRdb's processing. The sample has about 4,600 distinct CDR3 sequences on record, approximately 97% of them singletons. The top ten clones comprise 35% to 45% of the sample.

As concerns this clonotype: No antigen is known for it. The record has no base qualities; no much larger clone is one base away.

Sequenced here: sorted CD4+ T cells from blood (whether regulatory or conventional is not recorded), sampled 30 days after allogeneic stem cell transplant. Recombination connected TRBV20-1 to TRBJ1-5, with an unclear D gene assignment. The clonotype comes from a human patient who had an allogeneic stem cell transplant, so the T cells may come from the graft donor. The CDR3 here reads CSAGQCPRQPQHF. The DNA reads TGCAGTGCGGGCCAGTGTCCCCGGCAGCCCCAGCATTTT.